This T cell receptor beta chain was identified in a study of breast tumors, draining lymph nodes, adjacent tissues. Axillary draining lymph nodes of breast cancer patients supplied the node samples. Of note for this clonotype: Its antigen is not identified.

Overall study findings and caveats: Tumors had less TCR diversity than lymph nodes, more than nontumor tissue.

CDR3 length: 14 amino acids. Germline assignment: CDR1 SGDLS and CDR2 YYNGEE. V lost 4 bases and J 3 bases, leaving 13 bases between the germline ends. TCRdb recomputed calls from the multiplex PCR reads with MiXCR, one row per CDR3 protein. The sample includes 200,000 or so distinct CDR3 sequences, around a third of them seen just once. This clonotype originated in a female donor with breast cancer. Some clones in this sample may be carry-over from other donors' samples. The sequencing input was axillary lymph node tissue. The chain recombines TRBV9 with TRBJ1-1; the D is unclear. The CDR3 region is CASSNGWRDTEAFF. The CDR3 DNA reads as TGTGCCAGCAGCAATGGGTGGAGGGACACTGAAGCTTTCTTT.